This T cell receptor beta chain is drawn from a study of shared clonotypes between healthy human individuals. Study-wide findings and caveats: On the whole, naive subsets had larger estimated richness than memory subsets had. Several donors held 5% to 5.5% of naive CD4 clonotypes in common.

This clone has a single count. Its antigen is as yet unknown. Some clones are missing from TCRdb's copy, which holds only in-frame ones; the method was immunoSEQ multiplex PCR. In the table there are some 580,000 clones, 97% of which are singletons. Trimming cost V 0 bases and J 4 bases, with 5 bases left between them. The CDR3 runs to 13 residues. The germline V gene encodes CDR1 SGHRS and CDR2 YFSETQ. This chain links TRBV5-1 with TRBJ1-5; no clear D gene. The sample comprised naive CD4+ T cells sorted from blood. Described subset: CD45RA+ positively selected. The sequence was obtained from a woman under 40 in good health. The CDR3: CASSLGKNQPQHF. The CDR3 coding sequence is TGCGCCAGCAGCTTGGGCAAGAATCAGCCCCAGCATTTT.